The entry below gives a single T cell receptor beta chain sequence along with its context. The antigen remains undetermined. TCRdb passed the RT-PCR reads through MiXCR, listing each CDR3 protein once. The repertoire holds almost 600,000 distinct CDR3 sequences, with 14% as singletons. The source of the sample is a study of response to subunit inactivated influenza vaccine. General study findings and limits: Seasonal influenza vaccination, on each occasion, was suggested by the authors to recruit few new T cells.

The germline V gene has CDR1 ENHRY and CDR2 SYGVKD. The CDR3 has 13 amino acids. The V and J ends lost 10 bases and 1 base respectively, with 13 bases between them. The source of this sequence is a man over 45 who received an inactivated influenza vaccine. The V and J genes are TRBV10-3 and TRBJ1-1; D might be TRBD1 (5 bases). The specimen was PBMCs from blood, collected roughly 12 days after vaccination. CDR3 nucleotides: TGTGCCACCGCCGGGACGGGGAACACTGAAGCTTTCTTT. Translating it yields CATAGTGNTEAFF.